The 9 T cell receptor beta chains in this list originate from one sample, sequenced in a study of control samples from healthy donors and cancer patients. Method: immunoSEQ multiplex PCR; TCRdb's copy keeps in-frame clones and lacks some. This sample has 95,000 to 150,000 clones, with around 87% found just once. Sample: blood. These receptors were collected from a man aged 55 to 70 in good health.

CDR3 nucleotide sequence: TGTGCCAGCAGTGCTCTCGGGACAGCTAACTATGGCTACACCTTC. This gives the protein CASSALGTANYGYTF. V is TRBV28 and J is TRBJ1-2; TRBD1 agrees at 7 bases. Germline trimming cut 5 bases from V and 0 bases from J; bases unmatched to any gene: 6. Germline lookup yields CDR1 MDHEN and CDR2 SYDVKM. This CDR3 has 15 residues.

This chain uses TRBV7-2 with TRBJ2-7; a weak D match, TRBD1 (8 bases). The CDR3 sequence is 18 residues long. Between the trimmed V and J ends, which lost 2 bases and 5 bases, there was a span of 25 bases. Germline V gene data show CDR1 as SGHTA and CDR2 as FQGNSA. CDR3 sequence: CASSLMGGTGGSLDEQYF. The DNA for the CDR3 is TGTGCCAGCAGCTTAATGGGAGGGACAGGAGGAAGCCTTGACGAGCAGTACTTC.

V and J are TRBV6-2 or TRBV6-3 and TRBJ1-2; tentatively, D is TRBD1 (5 bases). Looked up from germline, CDR1 is MNHEY and CDR2 is SVGEGT. Deletions cut 6 bases from V and 5 bases from J, with 13 bases between. This CDR3 has 13 amino acids. The CDR3 spells CASSRGRKYGYTF. The CDR3 DNA reads as TGTGCCAGCAGCCGGGGACGGAAATATGGCTACACCTTC.

The CDR3 spells CASSLGGGYEQYF. The CDR3 DNA is TGTGCCAGCAGCTTAGGCGGGGGGTACGAGCAGTACTTC. The rearrangement links TRBV7-2 to TRBJ2-7; 8 nucleotides align to TRBD2. Looked up from germline, CDR1 is SGHTA and CDR2 is FQGNSA. The CDR3 extends over 13 amino acids. Trimming took 1 base from V and 4 from J; bases not matched to a gene: 0.

This clone was seen a few times. The gene calls are TRBV11-3 and TRBJ2-3, with TRBD2 matching 13 bases. Germline CDR1 is SGHNT and CDR2 is YENEEA. The CDR3 length is 15 residues. The V and J ends lost 5 bases and 6 bases, in that order; junction bases with no gene match: 5. The DNA of the CDR3 is TGTGCCAGCAGCCCTGGACTAGCGGGGGTGGATACGCAGTATTTT. Amino acids: CASSPGLAGVDTQYF.

This CDR3 is CASTPVAGVSSYEQYF. Here the CDR3 DNA reads TGCGCCAGCACCCCGGTCGCTGGGGTAAGCTCCTACGAGCAGTACTTC. The rearrangement joins TRBV5-1 to TRBJ2-7; D is uncertain. Trimming stripped 6 bases from V and 0 bases from J, with 19 bases between. The V gene's germline CDR1 is SGHRS and CDR2 YFSETQ. The CDR3 covers 16 residues.

The genes are TRBV6-4 and TRBJ1-4; tentatively, D is TRBD1 (5 bases). The length of the CDR3 is 16 residues. Germline lookup yields CDR1 MRHNA and CDR2 SNTAGT. The V and J ends lost 7 bases and 8 bases respectively, with 23 bases between them. CDR3 sequence reads: CASNFQREGLEEKLFF. CDR3 DNA: TGTGCCAGCAATTTTCAGAGAGAGGGGCTTGAAGAAAAACTGTTTTTT.

The J gene is TRBJ2-1, the V gene TRBV7-9, with D maybe TRBD2 (6 bases). With 6 bases removed from V and 7 bases from J, the gap between germline ends came to 13 bases. Germline V lookup: CDR1 SEHNR, CDR2 FQNEAQ (reference sequence). The CDR3 loop spans 13 amino acids. The CDR3, as DNA: TGTGCCAGCAGGCGGGACCACTTAAATGAGCAGTTCTTC. Residues: CASRRDHLNEQFF.

The CDR3 DNA reads TGTGCCAGCAGTCAGGGGGGCTCCTATAATTCACCCCTCCACTTT. Protein sequence: CASSQGGSYNSPLHF. The chain is built from TRBV6-5 and TRBJ1-6; 7 bases agree with TRBD1. J was trimmed by 0 bases and V by 5 bases; bases with no gene match: 1. The CDR3 extends over 15 amino acids. CDR1 MNHEY and CDR2 SVGAGI come from the germline V gene.